The present TCR beta chain was sequenced within a study of CD8+CD57+ T cells in acquired aplastic anemia. For CDR3 and TCR beta VDJ profiling, genomic DNA was the template used. Via MiXCR, TCRdb re-called the reads, giving one row per CDR3 protein. The sample yields 35,000 to 45,000 distinct CDR3 sequences, around 67% seen once. This clonotype occurred many times. Germline V gives CDR1 LGHNA, CDR2 YNFKEQ. The CDR3 has 16 residues. Trimming took 2 bases from V and 5 from J; bases not matched to a gene: 5. This chain links TRBV4-2 with TRBJ2-2, with TRBD2 identical over 10 bases. Sequenced sample: sorted CD4+, CD8+, or CD8+CD57+ T cells (not recorded which) from PBMCs. The clonotype comes from a human donor in good health, serving as a control. CDR3 sequence: CASSQSGGARTGELFF. In DNA form, the CDR3 reads TGTGCCAGCAGCCAAAGCGGGGGGGCCCGGACCGGGGAGCTGTTTTTT.